This T cell receptor (beta chain) was sequenced during a study of blood T cell repertoires in COVID-19. CDR3 length: 14 amino acids. Trimming at V came to 3 bases and at J to 4 bases, leaving 4 bases not matched to a gene. Germline CDR1 MNHEY, CDR2 SVGEGT. Per the authors' pipeline: Reference gene primer amplification gave nucleated cell count estimates. Clones were read by immunoSEQ multiplex PCR, and TCRdb kept only the in-frame ones, dropping some. V and J calls plus clone size are reproduced from that table; the DNA served to infer D and trimming. The table lists about 170,000 clones, around 85% of them singletons.

This TCR came from a man aged 80 or over with COVID-19, enrolled during active disease. This chain connects TRBV6-2 or TRBV6-3 to TRBJ2-5, with 8 bases lining up with TRBD2. The sample taken for sequencing was peripheral blood. The CDR3 loop reads CASSYLSGAETQYF. The DNA for the CDR3 is TGTGCCAGCAGTTATCTTAGCGGGGCAGAGACCCAGTACTTC.